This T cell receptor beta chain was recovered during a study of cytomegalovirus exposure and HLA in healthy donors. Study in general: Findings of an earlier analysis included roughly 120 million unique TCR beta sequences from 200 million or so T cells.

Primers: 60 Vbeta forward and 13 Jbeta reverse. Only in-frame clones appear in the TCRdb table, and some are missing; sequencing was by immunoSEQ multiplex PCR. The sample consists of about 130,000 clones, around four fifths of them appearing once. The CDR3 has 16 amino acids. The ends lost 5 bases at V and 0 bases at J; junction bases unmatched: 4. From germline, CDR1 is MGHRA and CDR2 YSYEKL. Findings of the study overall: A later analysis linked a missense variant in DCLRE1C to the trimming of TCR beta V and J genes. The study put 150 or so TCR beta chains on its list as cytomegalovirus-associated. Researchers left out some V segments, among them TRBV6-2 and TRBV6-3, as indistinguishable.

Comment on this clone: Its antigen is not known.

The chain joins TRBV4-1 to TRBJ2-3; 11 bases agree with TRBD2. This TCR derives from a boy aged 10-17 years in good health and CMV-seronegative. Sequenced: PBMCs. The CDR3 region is CASSELAGGSTDTQYF. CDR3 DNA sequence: TGCGCCAGCAGCGAGTTAGCGGGGGGGAGCACAGATACGCAGTATTTT.